Listed below are T cell receptor beta chains from one sample, sequenced in a study of molecular identifiers for immune sequencing clone quantification. MiXCR, run by TCRdb on the PCR reads, gives a single entry per CDR3 protein. The sample has tens of thousands of distinct CDR3 sequences, around 18% seen once. Sequenced sample: naive CD8+ T cells from blood, with Jurkat cell RNA spiked in. These receptors were obtained from a human donor in good health. Some libraries in this study had Jurkat cell RNA spiked in. Each CDR3 is given with its conserved first and last residue. Fields, in order: V gene, clone size, D gene, J gene, CDR3 length, CDR3 DNA, CDR3 protein. A D gene is named only where the DNA matches it firmly. Size is stated for part of the rows, as once, few or many counts, or as a class when the clone is expanded.

TRBV4-1	many	TRBD1	TRBJ2-7	16	TGCGCCAGCAGCCAAGCGTCCCCAACAGGGGTGCGCGAGCAGTACTTC	CASSQASPTGVREQYF
TRBV3-1	few	-	TRBJ1-2	16	TGTGCCAGCAGCCAAGTAATCCGGACAGTGAACTATGGCTACACCTTC	CASSQVIRTVNYGYTF
TRBV7-9	many	-	TRBJ2-3	14	TGTGCCAGCAGTCCGGGACTTTACACAGATACGCAGTATTTT	CASSPGLYTDTQYF
TRBV6-5	many	-	TRBJ1-2	13	TGTGCCAGCACGGATTCAGCTGTCTATGGCTACACCTTC	CASTDSAVYGYTF
TRBV3-1	many	-	TRBJ2-2	14	TGTGCCAGCAGCCAAGATTTCGGGACCGGGGAGCTGTTTTTT	CASSQDFGTGELFF
TRBV12-3/TRBV12-4	-	-	TRBJ2-1	14	TGTGCCAGCAGTATAGGGTTCCCTTACAATGAGCAGTTCTTC	CASSIGFPYNEQFF
TRBV7-9	many	TRBD1	TRBJ2-3	15	TGTGCCAGCAGCACCGGGACAGCCAGCACAGATACGCAGTATTTT	CASSTGTASTDTQYF
TRBV6-5	few	-	TRBJ2-7	14	TGTGCCAGCAGTTACGGGGAACTAGTTGGCGAGCAGTACTTC	CASSYGELVGEQYF
TRBV28	-	TRBD2	TRBJ2-7	16	TGTGCCAGCAGTTCCTCGACTAGCGGGCGCTCCTACGAGCAGTACTTC	CASSSSTSGRSYEQYF
TRBV24-1	-	TRBD1	TRBJ2-2	16	TGTGCCGCCAGTGATCCAACAGGGGGGAACACCGAGGAGCTGTTTTTT	CAASDPTGGNTEELFF
TRBV7-9	many	-	TRBJ1-1	15	TGTGCCAGCAGGGATATTCAGGGAGTTGGCACTGAAGCTTTCTTT	CASRDIQGVGTEAFF
TRBV4-1	many	-	TRBJ2-4	15	TGCGCCAGCAGCCAAGGTCCGCTAGCCAAAAACATTCAGTACTTC	CASSQGPLAKNIQYF
TRBV11-3	many	-	TRBJ1-3	14	TGTGCCAGCAGCCCGCGGATCTCTGGAAACACCATATATTTT	CASSPRISGNTIYF
TRBV6-5	-	-	TRBJ1-1	13	TGTGCCAGCAGTCTAGACAGTTTCGCTGAAGCTTTCTTT	CASSLDSFAEAFF
TRBV11-3	-	TRBD1	TRBJ1-2	16	TGTGCCAGCAGCTTTTGGACAGGAGATGCCTTTAGTGGCTACACCTTC	CASSFWTGDAFSGYTF
TRBV27	many	-	TRBJ2-5	11	TGTGCCAGCAGTTACGGGGACACCCAGTACTTC	CASSYGDTQYF
TRBV27	many	TRBD2	TRBJ2-5	17	TGTGCCAGCAGCACCGGGACTAGCGGGAGGGCCTCGGAGACCCAGTACTTC	CASSTGTSGRASETQYF
TRBV29-1	many	-	TRBJ2-3	14	TGCAGCGGCAGCGGGCCAGCTAGCACAGATACGCAGTATTTT	CSGSGPASTDTQYF
TRBV20-1	many	TRBD2	TRBJ2-3	15	TGCAGTGCTAGGGCGGGACTAGCGGTCACAGATACGCAGTATTTT	CSARAGLAVTDTQYF
TRBV19	many	TRBD1	TRBJ1-5	15	TGTGCCAGTAGTCCGTGGGACAGAAGCAATCAGCCCCAGCATTTT	CASSPWDRSNQPQHF
TRBV30	few	-	TRBJ1-1	13	TGTGCCTGGAGTGTAGGGTCTGCCAGGGCAGCTTTCTTT	CAWSVGSARAAFF
TRBV12-3/TRBV12-4	few	-	TRBJ2-5	14	TGTGCCAGCACCGACAAACTAGGGGTAGAGACCCAGTACTTC	CASTDKLGVETQYF
TRBV7-2	many	TRBD1	TRBJ2-7	13	TGTGCCAGCAGCCTTTGGACAGGGGCCTCTGAGTACTTC	CASSLWTGASEYF
TRBV6-6	many	TRBD1	TRBJ2-5	17	TGTGCCAGCAGTTACTCGATATATCGGACAGGGGAAGAGACCCAGTACTTC	CASSYSIYRTGEETQYF
TRBV9	few	-	TRBJ2-6	13	TGTGCCAGCAGTGCCCCTGGGGCCAACGTCCTGACTTTC	CASSAPGANVLTF
TRBV24-1	many	TRBD1	TRBJ2-2	15	TGTGCCACCAGTGACTTCAGGGGGCAAGGCGGGGAGCTGTTTTTT	CATSDFRGQGGELFF
TRBV2	-	-	TRBJ2-7	14	TGTGCCAGCAGTGAAGCGGGGTCGATTGATGAGCAGTACTTC	CASSEAGSIDEQYF
TRBV12-3/TRBV12-4	-	-	TRBJ2-3	15	TGTGCCAGCAGTTTATATGCGGGGCGGACAGATACGCAGTGTTTT	CASSLYAGRTDTQCF
TRBV12-5	-	TRBD2	TRBJ2-1	16	TGTGCTAGTGGACCCTCCGGGACTATCTTGGGCAATGAGCAGTTCTTC	CASGPSGTILGNEQFF
TRBV21-1	many	-	TRBJ2-7	13	TGTGCCAGCAGCAAAGCCCGGCCCCACGAGCAGTACTTC	CASSKARPHEQYF
TRBV7-6	many	TRBD1	TRBJ2-7	14	TGTGCCAGCAGCTCCTGGGACAGAGCCTACGAGCAGTACTTC	CASSSWDRAYEQYF
TRBV19	many	-	TRBJ1-5	15	TGTGCCAGTAGTATGGAGATGCTTAGCAATCAGCCCCAGCATTTT	CASSMEMLSNQPQHF
TRBV6-6	many	-	TRBJ2-3	17	TGTGCCAGCAGTTACTCGTGGTCAGCGGGTCACACAGATACGCAGTATTTT	CASSYSWSAGHTDTQYF
TRBV20-1	many	TRBD2	TRBJ2-7	16	TGCAGTGCTAGAGATGTGCTAGCGGGGTCCTCCTACGAGCAGTACTTC	CSARDVLAGSSYEQYF
TRBV15	many	-	TRBJ2-3	14	TGTGCCACCAGCAGAGAGGGCCTCGGGATTACGCAGTATTTT	CATSREGLGITQYF
TRBV28	many	TRBD2	TRBJ2-1	16	TGTGCCAGCAGTTCCCCCCTGGCGGGAGGGCACAATGAGCAGTTCTTC	CASSSPLAGGHNEQFF
TRBV9	-	TRBD2	TRBJ2-1	16	TGTGCCAGCAGCGTTGGCCAGCGGGAGTTTTGGAATGAGCAGTTCTTC	CASSVGQREFWNEQFF
TRBV27	-	TRBD1	TRBJ2-7	14	TGTGCCAGCAGTTTCGGGACAGGGACCTACAAGCAGTACTTC	CASSFGTGTYKQYF
TRBV7-2	many	-	TRBJ1-5	15	TGTGCCAGCAGCTTAGGTCAGGGTAGCAATCAGCCCCAGCATTTT	CASSLGQGSNQPQHF
TRBV6-2/TRBV6-3	many	TRBD1	TRBJ2-7	13	TGTGCCAGCAGTCCGGGACAGGAGTACGAGCAGTACTTC	CASSPGQEYEQYF
TRBV6-6	many	TRBD1	TRBJ1-1	16	TGTGCCAGCAGTCCGACCAACAGGGGGGTGAACACTGAAGCTTTCTTT	CASSPTNRGVNTEAFF
TRBV7-8	few	TRBD1	TRBJ1-2	15	TGTGCCAGCAGCCCAGGGACAGGGGGTAACTATGGCTACACCTTC	CASSPGTGGNYGYTF
TRBV7-8	many	-	TRBJ2-5	15	TGTGCCAGCAGCCCGCTCCGGACTACCGAAGAGACCCAGTACTTC	CASSPLRTTEETQYF
TRBV7-9	many	TRBD1	TRBJ1-4	17	TGTGCCAGCAGCTATACCGGGACAGGAGCAACTAATGAAAAACTGTTTTTT	CASSYTGTGATNEKLFF
TRBV19	many	-	TRBJ2-2	14	TGTGCCAGTAGTCCAACTCTAAACACCGGGGAGCTGTTTTTT	CASSPTLNTGELFF
TRBV12-3/TRBV12-4	few	-	TRBJ2-7	13	TGTGCCAGCAGTTTAAGTGTTTCGGGCCCCCGGTACTTC	CASSLSVSGPRYF
TRBV2	many	-	TRBJ2-7	14	TGTGCCAGCAGATTACGACAGGTAACCTACGAGCAGTACTTC	CASRLRQVTYEQYF
TRBV4-1	many	-	TRBJ2-7	13	TGCGCCAGCAGCGAACAGGAACCCTACGAGCAGTACTTC	CASSEQEPYEQYF
TRBV18	few	TRBD1	TRBJ1-6	15	TGTGCCAGCTCACCACCGGGACAGGGAGAGACACCCCTCCACTTT	CASSPPGQGETPLHF
TRBV7-8	few	TRBD2	TRBJ2-1	15	TGTGCCAGCAGCTTAGGCGGGAGGACATACAATGAGCAGTTCTTC	CASSLGGRTYNEQFF
TRBV12-3/TRBV12-4	many	TRBD1	TRBJ2-7	14	TGTGCCAGCCTTCCCGGGACAGGAGCCTACGAGCAGTACTTC	CASLPGTGAYEQYF
TRBV7-9	-	-	TRBJ1-1	15	TGTGCCAGCACCCACAGTAGGGGTCGAAACACTGAAGCTTTCTTT	CASTHSRGRNTEAFF
TRBV7-9	-	TRBD1	TRBJ1-1	16	TGTGCCAGCAGCGTACCCTGGGACAGGTTGAACACTGAAGCTTTCTTT	CASSVPWDRLNTEAFF